This T cell receptor (beta chain) was retrieved from a study of T and B cells in COVID-19 patients. Overall study results and limits: Clonality of TRB repertoires was high in active COVID-19; recovery brought above-healthy diversity and richness.

Each TRB amplification used roughly 240-550 ng of genomic DNA from blood. This clonotype has more than one count but fewer than ten. Its antigen is not known. TRB rearrangements were amplified by multiplex PCR with BIOMED2 TRB-A/B primers. A single record per CDR3 protein comes from TCRdb applying MiXCR to the multiplex PCR reads. The sample shows tens of thousands of distinct CDR3 sequences, more than 30% of them seen only once. The TCR comes from a human donor who had recovered from COVID-19. Sequencing was performed on blood.

The CDR3, as DNA: TGTGCCATCAGTGGCTCCGGGACATCGGCCTACGAGCAGTACTTC. Translation: CAISGSGTSAYEQYF. The V call is TRBV10-3, the J call TRBJ2-7; tentatively, D is TRBD1 (6 bases). Germline CDR1 reads ENHRY; CDR2 reads SYGVKD. V lost 4 bases, J lost 2 bases, and 15 bases lay in between. The CDR3 totals 15 residues.